This T cell receptor beta chain was obtained from a study of control samples from healthy donors and cancer patients. The data were produced by immunoSEQ multiplex PCR, yet TCRdb's version contains in-frame clones alone and is incomplete. This table has about 250,000 clones, about 80% appearing once. Germline lookup yields CDR1 KGHDR and CDR2 SFDVKD. The CDR3 contains 14 residues. V lost 2 bases and J 1 base, leaving 5 bases between the germline ends. The chain combines TRBV24-1 with TRBJ1-5; D gene unclear. This sequence was found in a woman aged 55-70 years with lung cancer. The sample was PBMCs. CDR3 region: CATSDSYSNQPQHF. The CDR3 nucleotides are TGTGCCACCAGTGATTCGTACAGCAATCAGCCCCAGCATTTT.